This T cell receptor (beta chain) was retrieved from a study of Graves' ophthalmopathy and Graves' hyperthyroidism. The overall study: The blood sample was drawn at first diagnosis and before any treatment.

V trimming: 4 bases; J trimming: 3 bases; junction bases outside the gene matches: 10. Germline V gene lookup returns CDR1 MNHNS and CDR2 SASEGT. The CDR3 contains 16 residues. Other autoimmune diseases, uncontrolled infections, pregnancy or lactation ruled patients out of participation. Amplifying from RNA transcripts, the study obtained TCR beta CDR3 regions. First-round RT-PCR employed HTBI primers, with a second-round multiplex PCR after it. TCRdb re-derived calls from the multiplex PCR reads in MiXCR, one entry per CDR3 protein. The repertoire holds 500,000 to 700,000 distinct CDR3 sequences, with about a fifth as singletons. This clonotype was picked up many times.

The receptor was isolated from a woman between 18 and 29 years old with stable Graves' hyperthyroidism. Some clones in this sample may be carry-over from other donors' samples. The gene calls are TRBV6-1 and TRBJ2-7; 9 bases are a match to TRBD2. The sample was peripheral blood. The CDR3 nucleotides are TGTGCCAGCAGTGCAGGCGTAGCGGGGGCTATCTACGAGCAGTACTTC. Translated: CASSAGVAGAIYEQYF.